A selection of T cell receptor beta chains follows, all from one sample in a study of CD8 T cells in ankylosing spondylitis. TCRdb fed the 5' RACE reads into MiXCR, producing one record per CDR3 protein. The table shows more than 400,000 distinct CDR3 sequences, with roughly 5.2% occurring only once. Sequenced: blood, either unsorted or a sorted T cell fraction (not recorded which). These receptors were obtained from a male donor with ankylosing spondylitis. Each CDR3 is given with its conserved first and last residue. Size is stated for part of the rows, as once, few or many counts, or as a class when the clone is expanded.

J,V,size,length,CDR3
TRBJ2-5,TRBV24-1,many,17,CATSRSRDRGRQETQYF
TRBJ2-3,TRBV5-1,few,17,CASSPGTSGTSTDTQYF
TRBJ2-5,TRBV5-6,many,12,CASSSGGGTQYF
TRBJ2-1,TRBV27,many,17,CASSLIATSGAYNEQFF
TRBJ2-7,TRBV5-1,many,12,CASSLQGNEQYF
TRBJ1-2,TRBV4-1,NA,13,CASSPRDFWGYTF
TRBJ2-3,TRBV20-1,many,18,CSARDFGGLAGGTDTQYF
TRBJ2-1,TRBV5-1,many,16,CASRQQGASSYNEQFF
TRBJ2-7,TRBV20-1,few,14,CSATTSGGHYEQYF
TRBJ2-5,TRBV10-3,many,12,CAISGTEETQYF
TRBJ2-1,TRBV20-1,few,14,CSASLISSYNEQFF
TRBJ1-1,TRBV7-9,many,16,CASSLGGGQLNTEAFF
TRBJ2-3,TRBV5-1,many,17,CASSWKLLGGMPDTQYF
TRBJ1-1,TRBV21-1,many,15,CASSNRQHMNTEAFF
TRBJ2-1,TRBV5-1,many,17,CASSLVRRGLSYNEQFF
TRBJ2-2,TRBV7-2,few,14,CASSFRTSTGELFF
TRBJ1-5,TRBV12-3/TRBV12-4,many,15,CASSNRGGSNQPQHF
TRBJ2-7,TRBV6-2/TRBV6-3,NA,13,CASSRSRDYEQYF
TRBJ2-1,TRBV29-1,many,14,CSAPYGVSYNEQFF
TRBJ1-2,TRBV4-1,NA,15,CASSQDPGGLYGYTF
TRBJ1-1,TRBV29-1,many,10,CSALGPKAFF
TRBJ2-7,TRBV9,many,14,CASSPDRAEDEQYF
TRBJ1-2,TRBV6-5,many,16,CASSYEPLVGAYGYTF
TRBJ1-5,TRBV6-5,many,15,CASSYGATGNQPQHF
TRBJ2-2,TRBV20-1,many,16,CSARRTSGRIIGELFF
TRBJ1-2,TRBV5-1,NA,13,CASTRGRNYGYTF
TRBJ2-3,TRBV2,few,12,CASSERADTQYF
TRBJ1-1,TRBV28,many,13,CASRPRRRDEAFF
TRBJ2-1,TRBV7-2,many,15,CASSSDRGLYNEQFF